This TCR beta chain was recorded in a study of T cell responses to AZD1222 COVID-19 vaccine. General study points: Only six individuals given AZD1222 were seropositive at baseline. None of the repertoires were sampled until the peak T cell response had passed.

Per the germline V gene, CDR1 is SGHTS and CDR2 is YDEGEE. This CDR3 has 15 residues. J was trimmed by 9 bases and V by 0 bases; bases with no gene match: 7. The repertoire was sequenced with immunoSEQ multiplex PCR; TCRdb's copy has only in-frame clones and lacks some. The sample has some 170,000 clones; 90% to 95% are singletons. Remarks on this clone: Its antigen is undetermined.

This receptor was identified in an adult who received the AZD1222 COVID-19 vaccine. The input for sequencing was peripheral blood, taken 28 days after the second AZD1222 dose. V and J are TRBV5-8 and TRBJ1-5; 9 bases match TRBD1. The CDR3 loop reads CASSLDHRGLPPQHF. CDR3 DNA sequence: TGTGCCAGCAGCTTGGATCACAGGGGGCTTCCGCCCCAGCATTTT.